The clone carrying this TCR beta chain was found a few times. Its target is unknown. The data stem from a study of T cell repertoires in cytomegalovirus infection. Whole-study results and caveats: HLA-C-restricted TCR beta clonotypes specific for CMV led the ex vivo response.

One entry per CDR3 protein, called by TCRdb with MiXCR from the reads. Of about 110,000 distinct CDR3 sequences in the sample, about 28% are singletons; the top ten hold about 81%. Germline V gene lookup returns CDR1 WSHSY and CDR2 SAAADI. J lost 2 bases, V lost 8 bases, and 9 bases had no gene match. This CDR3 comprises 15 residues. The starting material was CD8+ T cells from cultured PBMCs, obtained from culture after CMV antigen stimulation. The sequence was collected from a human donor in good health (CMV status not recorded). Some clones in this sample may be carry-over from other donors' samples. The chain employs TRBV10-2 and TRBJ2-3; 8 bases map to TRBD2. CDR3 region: CASHRGGSDTDTQYF. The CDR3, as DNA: TGCGCCAGCCACCGCGGGGGGAGCGACACAGATACGCAGTATTTT.